Listed below are T cell receptor beta chains from one sample, sequenced in a study of T cells in Graves' hyperthyroidism and ophthalmopathy. From the multiplex PCR reads, TCRdb called clonotypes with MiXCR, one entry per CDR3 protein. The sample includes 620,000 or so distinct CDR3 sequences, approximately 14% of them seen just once. Sequenced input: blood. Receptors originate from a woman between 45 and 65 years old with Graves' ophthalmopathy. Each CDR3 is given with its conserved first and last residue. Each record gives: CDR3 DNA, CDR3 protein, CDR3 length, D gene, clone size, J gene, V gene. A D gene is named only where the DNA matches it firmly. The size of a clone is reported for some rows only, either as once, few or many, or as a class for expanded clones.

CDR3 DNA: TGTGCCAGCAGCCCAGGGACAGCTACCTACAATGAGCAGTTCTTC
CDR3 protein: CASSPGTATYNEQFF
CDR3 length: 15
D gene: TRBD1
clone size: .
J gene: TRBJ2-1
V gene: TRBV7-6

CDR3 DNA: TGCAGTGCTAGTCCCCTATCCGGGTTGACCTACAATGAGCAGTTCTTC
CDR3 protein: CSASPLSGLTYNEQFF
CDR3 length: 16
D gene: .
clone size: .
J gene: TRBJ2-1
V gene: TRBV20-1

CDR3 DNA: TGTGCCAGCAGCGCTCTCAGGGTGACCGGAAACACCATATATTTT
CDR3 protein: CASSALRVTGNTIYF
CDR3 length: 15
D gene: .
clone size: .
J gene: TRBJ1-3
V gene: TRBV2

CDR3 DNA: TGTGCCAGCAGCTTAGATCCGGGGGGCCAGCAGTTCTTC
CDR3 protein: CASSLDPGGQQFF
CDR3 length: 13
D gene: .
clone size: many
J gene: TRBJ2-1
V gene: TRBV11-2

CDR3 DNA: TGTGCCATCAGTGAGTCGGGATTTCATGGTGTTGAAGCTTTCTTT
CDR3 protein: CAISESGFHGVEAFF
CDR3 length: 15
D gene: .
clone size: .
J gene: TRBJ1-1
V gene: TRBV10-3

CDR3 DNA: TGTGCCAGCGCGGCCCACGAGCAGTACTTC
CDR3 protein: CASAAHEQYF
CDR3 length: 10
D gene: .
clone size: many
J gene: TRBJ2-7
V gene: TRBV28

CDR3 DNA: TGCAGTGCTAGAGATTTCCGGACCGGGACTATAGCCCCTATATGGGGCTACACCTTC
CDR3 protein: CSARDFRTGTIAPIWGYTF
CDR3 length: 19
D gene: .
clone size: .
J gene: TRBJ1-2
V gene: TRBV20-1

CDR3 DNA: TGTGCCAGCAGTGGAGTTGGGGGCTCCTACGAGCAGTACTTC
CDR3 protein: CASSGVGGSYEQYF
CDR3 length: 14
D gene: .
clone size: many
J gene: TRBJ2-7
V gene: TRBV6-1

CDR3 DNA: TGTGCCAGTAGTGACGTGTGGGGTGAAAAACTGTTTTTT
CDR3 protein: CASSDVWGEKLFF
CDR3 length: 13
D gene: .
clone size: .
J gene: TRBJ1-4
V gene: TRBV19

CDR3 DNA: TGTGCCAGTAGTATAGAGTACACCTATCAGCCCCAGCATTTT
CDR3 protein: CASSIEYTYQPQHF
CDR3 length: 14
D gene: .
clone size: few
J gene: TRBJ1-5
V gene: TRBV19

CDR3 DNA: TGTGCCAGCAGCTTAGAACCGAGTACCTACGAGCAGTACTTC
CDR3 protein: CASSLEPSTYEQYF
CDR3 length: 14
D gene: .
clone size: many
J gene: TRBJ2-7
V gene: TRBV7-2

CDR3 DNA: TGTGCCAGCCACCTGGGGGCCACAGATACGCAGTATTTT
CDR3 protein: CASHLGATDTQYF
CDR3 length: 13
D gene: .
clone size: .
J gene: TRBJ2-3
V gene: TRBV28

CDR3 DNA: TGTGCCAGCAAAACTAGCGGGAGCCTTTTCGAGCAGTACTTC
CDR3 protein: CASKTSGSLFEQYF
CDR3 length: 14
D gene: TRBD2
clone size: few
J gene: TRBJ2-7
V gene: TRBV6-2/TRBV6-3

CDR3 DNA: TGTGCCAGCAGCCCCGTAGAGGGTCAGCCCCAGCATTTT
CDR3 protein: CASSPVEGQPQHF
CDR3 length: 13
D gene: .
clone size: many
J gene: TRBJ1-5
V gene: TRBV27

CDR3 DNA: TGTGCCAGCTCACCCGGGACAGGGGTGGCAGATACGCAGTATTTT
CDR3 protein: CASSPGTGVADTQYF
CDR3 length: 15
D gene: TRBD1
clone size: many
J gene: TRBJ2-3
V gene: TRBV18

CDR3 DNA: TGTGCCAGCAGGGGAATGACAGGGGATGGAAACACCATATATTTT
CDR3 protein: CASRGMTGDGNTIYF
CDR3 length: 15
D gene: TRBD1
clone size: .
J gene: TRBJ1-3
V gene: TRBV27

CDR3 DNA: TGTGCCAGCAGCGCAAGCTTAAGGCGGGAGTGGTCCTACAATGAGCAGTTCTTC
CDR3 protein: CASSASLRREWSYNEQFF
CDR3 length: 18
D gene: TRBD2
clone size: .
J gene: TRBJ2-1
V gene: TRBV9

CDR3 DNA: TGTGCCAGTAGTAAATCGGCTGCGGGGCTCACAGATACGCAGTATTTT
CDR3 protein: CASSKSAAGLTDTQYF
CDR3 length: 16
D gene: .
clone size: .
J gene: TRBJ2-3
V gene: TRBV19

CDR3 DNA: TGTGCCAGCAGCCAAAAGCTTTTCTCAGGGACAGGGGGATACGAGCAGTACTTC
CDR3 protein: CASSQKLFSGTGGYEQYF
CDR3 length: 18
D gene: TRBD1
clone size: many
J gene: TRBJ2-7
V gene: TRBV3-1

CDR3 DNA: TGTGCCAGCAGTTTAGCTACGGCGAACTATGGCTACACCTTC
CDR3 protein: CASSLATANYGYTF
CDR3 length: 14
D gene: .
clone size: many
J gene: TRBJ1-2
V gene: TRBV12-3/TRBV12-4

CDR3 DNA: TGTGCCAGCAGTCCAACCCCCGGACTAGCGGGAGGCTACGAGCAGTACTTC
CDR3 protein: CASSPTPGLAGGYEQYF
CDR3 length: 17
D gene: TRBD2
clone size: few
J gene: TRBJ2-7
V gene: TRBV27

CDR3 DNA: TGTGCCAGCAGCAAACAGGGGACCTTCTACAATGAGCAGTTCTTC
CDR3 protein: CASSKQGTFYNEQFF
CDR3 length: 15
D gene: TRBD1
clone size: many
J gene: TRBJ2-1
V gene: TRBV7-3

CDR3 DNA: TGTGCCAGCAGCCCGACCGGGACATTCTCCTACGAGCAGTACTTC
CDR3 protein: CASSPTGTFSYEQYF
CDR3 length: 15
D gene: .
clone size: few
J gene: TRBJ2-7
V gene: TRBV7-9

CDR3 DNA: TGCAGTGCTAGCCACAGGGCCGAGAGCACAGATACGCAGTATTTT
CDR3 protein: CSASHRAESTDTQYF
CDR3 length: 15
D gene: .
clone size: many
J gene: TRBJ2-3
V gene: TRBV20-1

CDR3 DNA: TGTGCCAGCAGCTTAGAGGCCGGCTTGGACTATGGCTACACCTTC
CDR3 protein: CASSLEAGLDYGYTF
CDR3 length: 15
D gene: .
clone size: many
J gene: TRBJ1-2
V gene: TRBV7-2

CDR3 DNA: TGCAGTGCTAGCACGCCGGGGCAGTTTAGAGGGTCTGGCTACACCTTC
CDR3 protein: CSASTPGQFRGSGYTF
CDR3 length: 16
D gene: .
clone size: .
J gene: TRBJ1-2
V gene: TRBV20-1

CDR3 DNA: TGCAGTGCTATCCCTCGCCTAACCCATCCGGCGGGCCCCTACGAGCAGTACTTC
CDR3 protein: CSAIPRLTHPAGPYEQYF
CDR3 length: 18
D gene: .
clone size: .
J gene: TRBJ2-7
V gene: TRBV20-1

CDR3 DNA: TGTGCCAGCAGTAACCCTAGCGGGGGGAAAGAGACCCAGTACTTC
CDR3 protein: CASSNPSGGKETQYF
CDR3 length: 15
D gene: TRBD2
clone size: many
J gene: TRBJ2-5
V gene: TRBV27

CDR3 DNA: TGTGCCAGCAGCGCTGGCGGACAGGGCTACTATGGCTACACCTTC
CDR3 protein: CASSAGGQGYYGYTF
CDR3 length: 15
D gene: TRBD1
clone size: few
J gene: TRBJ1-2
V gene: TRBV9

CDR3 DNA: TGTGCCAGCAGTCCTCGGGAGAATTCACCCCTCCACTTT
CDR3 protein: CASSPRENSPLHF
CDR3 length: 13
D gene: .
clone size: many
J gene: TRBJ1-6
V gene: TRBV27

CDR3 DNA: TGTGCCAGCAGCTACGACGGCTATGGCTACACCTTC
CDR3 protein: CASSYDGYGYTF
CDR3 length: 12
D gene: .
clone size: few
J gene: TRBJ1-2
V gene: TRBV12-3/TRBV12-4

CDR3 DNA: TGTGCCAGCAGTTTATCTCTCAGGCTTTCCGGGGAGCTGTTTTTT
CDR3 protein: CASSLSLRLSGELFF
CDR3 length: 15
D gene: .
clone size: .
J gene: TRBJ2-2
V gene: TRBV12-3/TRBV12-4

CDR3 DNA: TGCAGTGCTAGGTTACTAGCGGGTGGGGGCACCGGGGAGCTGTTTTTT
CDR3 protein: CSARLLAGGGTGELFF
CDR3 length: 16
D gene: TRBD2
clone size: many
J gene: TRBJ2-2
V gene: TRBV20-1

CDR3 DNA: TGTGCCAGCAGCTTAGTAATGGGGCCCGGCACTGAAGCTTTCTTT
CDR3 protein: CASSLVMGPGTEAFF
CDR3 length: 15
D gene: .
clone size: .
J gene: TRBJ1-1
V gene: TRBV7-6

CDR3 DNA: TGCAGTGCTAGAGAGGAGAGTCGGGGATTCCCCTACGAGCAGTACTTC
CDR3 protein: CSAREESRGFPYEQYF
CDR3 length: 16
D gene: .
clone size: few
J gene: TRBJ2-7
V gene: TRBV20-1

CDR3 DNA: TGTGCCAGCAGCCGACAGGGACTCAGAACAAGTGAAGCTTTCTTT
CDR3 protein: CASSRQGLRTSEAFF
CDR3 length: 15
D gene: TRBD1
clone size: .
J gene: TRBJ1-1
V gene: TRBV7-3

CDR3 DNA: TGCGCCAGCAGCCAAGATCTACGGGGGCAGGGAGATACGCAGTATTTT
CDR3 protein: CASSQDLRGQGDTQYF
CDR3 length: 16
D gene: .
clone size: few
J gene: TRBJ2-3
V gene: TRBV4-3

CDR3 DNA: TGTGCCAGCAGCTTACTAGGCGCCCTCTCCTATAATTCACCCCTCCACTTT
CDR3 protein: CASSLLGALSYNSPLHF
CDR3 length: 17
D gene: .
clone size: many
J gene: TRBJ1-6
V gene: TRBV7-2

CDR3 DNA: TGTGCCAGCAGTTCGAATGGGGGTGGTACTAGCGGACCCTACGAGCAGTACTTC
CDR3 protein: CASSSNGGGTSGPYEQYF
CDR3 length: 18
D gene: TRBD2
clone size: many
J gene: TRBJ2-7
V gene: TRBV28

CDR3 DNA: TGTGCCAGCAGTCCACCTCGGGCTGCTAACAATGAGCAGTTCTTC
CDR3 protein: CASSPPRAANNEQFF
CDR3 length: 15
D gene: .
clone size: .
J gene: TRBJ2-1
V gene: TRBV28

CDR3 DNA: TGTGCCAGCAGTGAAGCGGGAGCGGACCACGAGCAGTACTTC
CDR3 protein: CASSEAGADHEQYF
CDR3 length: 14
D gene: .
clone size: few
J gene: TRBJ2-7
V gene: TRBV6-1

CDR3 DNA: TGTGCCAGCAGCTTGGGTGTTTCTGTGAACACTGAAGCTTTCTTT
CDR3 protein: CASSLGVSVNTEAFF
CDR3 length: 15
D gene: .
clone size: many
J gene: TRBJ1-1
V gene: TRBV5-8

CDR3 DNA: TGCAGTGCTAGAGATCTTGACAGGGGAAATTCCTACGAGCAGTACTTC
CDR3 protein: CSARDLDRGNSYEQYF
CDR3 length: 16
D gene: TRBD1
clone size: .
J gene: TRBJ2-7
V gene: TRBV20-1

CDR3 DNA: TGCAGTGCTAGACGGAGGGGGGGTAGCGGGCTTACGGGCGATGAGCAGTTCTTC
CDR3 protein: CSARRRGGSGLTGDEQFF
CDR3 length: 18
D gene: .
clone size: many
J gene: TRBJ2-1
V gene: TRBV20-1

CDR3 DNA: TGTGCCAGCAGCTTCCCTATAGCGGGAGGTCCAGATACGCAGTATTTT
CDR3 protein: CASSFPIAGGPDTQYF
CDR3 length: 16
D gene: TRBD2
clone size: many
J gene: TRBJ2-3
V gene: TRBV7-2

CDR3 DNA: TGCGCCAGCAGCCAATCGGGGGGCCATGAGCAGTTCTTC
CDR3 protein: CASSQSGGHEQFF
CDR3 length: 13
D gene: .
clone size: many
J gene: TRBJ2-1
V gene: TRBV5-1

CDR3 DNA: TGTGCCAGCAGCATGGGTGGGTGGACCACTGAAGCTTTCTTT
CDR3 protein: CASSMGGWTTEAFF
CDR3 length: 14
D gene: .
clone size: .
J gene: TRBJ1-1
V gene: TRBV5-4

CDR3 DNA: TGTGCCAGCACTCTAGCGGGAGAGGATGAGCAGTTCTTC
CDR3 protein: CASTLAGEDEQFF
CDR3 length: 13
D gene: TRBD2
clone size: many
J gene: TRBJ2-1
V gene: TRBV6-1

CDR3 DNA: TGTGCCAGCAGCTTAGGGACCCAAGAGACCCAGTACTTC
CDR3 protein: CASSLGTQETQYF
CDR3 length: 13
D gene: .
clone size: many
J gene: TRBJ2-5
V gene: TRBV7-9

CDR3 DNA: TGTGCCAGCAGTCTGACCCGGCGGGCAGGGGGCAACTATGGCTACACCTTC
CDR3 protein: CASSLTRRAGGNYGYTF
CDR3 length: 17
D gene: TRBD1
clone size: few
J gene: TRBJ1-2
V gene: TRBV6-2/TRBV6-3

CDR3 DNA: TGCAGTGCTAGATCCTGGACGGTGGGGGGGGTGAACACTGAAGCTTTCTTT
CDR3 protein: CSARSWTVGGVNTEAFF
CDR3 length: 17
D gene: .
clone size: many
J gene: TRBJ1-1
V gene: TRBV20-1

CDR3 DNA: TGTGCCAGCCAATTCACTAGCGGGGGTTACAATGAGCAGTTCTTC
CDR3 protein: CASQFTSGGYNEQFF
CDR3 length: 15
D gene: TRBD2
clone size: many
J gene: TRBJ2-1
V gene: TRBV2

CDR3 DNA: TGCGCCAGCAGTCCTTACCACACAGACACAGAAGCTTTCTTT
CDR3 protein: CASSPYHTDTEAFF
CDR3 length: 14
D gene: .
clone size: few
J gene: TRBJ1-1
V gene: TRBV5-1

CDR3 DNA: TGTGCCAGCAGTGAAGCGCGGTTGAGGGAGCAGTACTTC
CDR3 protein: CASSEARLREQYF
CDR3 length: 13
D gene: .
clone size: many
J gene: TRBJ2-7
V gene: TRBV2